This record covers a single TCR beta chain. Its specificity is unknown. These data belong to a study of post-analysis software for immune sequencing data. General study results and limits: Patients used roughly five TRBV segments, including TRBV5-6, TRBV5-1 and TRBV20-1, more often than controls. Batch-mates among the samples co-clustered strongly by F measure. Relative to controls, patients with multiple sclerosis showed significantly lower normalized Chao1 diversity.

Sequencing libraries made from TCR beta cDNA carried unique molecular identifiers. TCRdb used MiXCR to reprocess the PCR reads, holding one entry per CDR3 protein. The table has more than 500,000 distinct CDR3 sequences, 30% to 40% seen once. The CDR3 sequence is 13 residues long. The germline gives CDR1 MGHRA, CDR2 YSYEKL. Trimming removed 0 bases from V and 9 bases from J, with 11 bases in between. The receptor was isolated from a girl aged 2 to 17 with multiple sclerosis. Sequenced: blood. J is TRBJ1-1 and V is TRBV4-1; weak D call: TRBD1 (5 bases). CDR3 in DNA: TGCGCCAGCAGCCAAGACCGGGGCAGCCAAGCTTTCTTT. This translates into CASSQDRGSQAFF.